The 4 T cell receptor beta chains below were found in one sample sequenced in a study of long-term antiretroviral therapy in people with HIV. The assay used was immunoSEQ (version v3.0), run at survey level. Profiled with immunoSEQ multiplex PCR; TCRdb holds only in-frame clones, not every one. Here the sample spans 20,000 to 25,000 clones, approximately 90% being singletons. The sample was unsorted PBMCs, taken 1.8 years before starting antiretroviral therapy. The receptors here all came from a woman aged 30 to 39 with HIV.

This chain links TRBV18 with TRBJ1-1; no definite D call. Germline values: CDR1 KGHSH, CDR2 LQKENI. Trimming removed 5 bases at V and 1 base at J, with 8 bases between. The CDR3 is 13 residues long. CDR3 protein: CASSGTRNTEAFF. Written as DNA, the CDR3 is TGTGCCAGCTCAGGTACACGGAACACTGAAGCTTTCTTT.

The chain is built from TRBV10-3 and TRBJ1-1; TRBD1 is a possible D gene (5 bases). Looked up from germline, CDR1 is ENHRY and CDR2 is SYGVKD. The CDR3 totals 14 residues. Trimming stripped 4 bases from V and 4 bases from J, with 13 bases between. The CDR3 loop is CAISAGGVATEAFF. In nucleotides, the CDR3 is TGTGCCATCAGTGCGGGAGGGGTGGCCACTGAAGCTTTCTTT.

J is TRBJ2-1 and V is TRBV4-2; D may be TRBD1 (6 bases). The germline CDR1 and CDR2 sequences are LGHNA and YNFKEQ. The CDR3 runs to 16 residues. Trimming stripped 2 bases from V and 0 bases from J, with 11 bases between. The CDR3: CASSQQTGSSYNEQFF. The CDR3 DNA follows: TGTGCCAGCAGCCAACAAACAGGGAGCTCCTACAATGAGCAGTTCTTC.

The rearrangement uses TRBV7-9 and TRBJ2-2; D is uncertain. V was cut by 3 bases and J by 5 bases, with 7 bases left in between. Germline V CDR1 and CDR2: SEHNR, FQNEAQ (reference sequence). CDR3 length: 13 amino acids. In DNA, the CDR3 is TGTGCCAGCAGCTTTCCGTCAACCGGGGAGCTGTTTTTT. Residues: CASSFPSTGELFF.